This paragraph covers one T cell receptor beta chain sequence. Trimming removed 11 bases at V and 2 bases at J, with 15 bases between. CDR3 length: 14 amino acids. The V gene's germline CDR1 is SGHAT and CDR2 FQNNGV. The data derive from a study of cytomegalovirus exposure and HLA in healthy donors. PCR used 60 Vbeta primers and 13 Jbeta primers. Here immunoSEQ multiplex PCR was the method, and the copy in TCRdb shows in-frame clones only, minus some. Of 90,000 to 150,000 clones in the sample, around 70% were seen once. The sequenced sample was PBMCs. The chain couples TRBV11-2 to TRBJ2-2; D gene unclear. This TCR came from a woman in her thirties or forties in good health and CMV-seronegative. CDR3 in amino acids: CAGSRLLNTGELFF. CDR3 nucleotide sequence: TGTGCCGGATCGCGGCTCCTCAACACCGGGGAGCTGTTTTTT.